What follows are 21 T cell receptor beta chains derived from one specimen sequenced in a study of early T cells in non-severe SARS-CoV-2 infection. TCRdb ran MiXCR on the 5' RACE reads and lists one entry per CDR3 protein. The sample contains tens of thousands of distinct CDR3 sequences, less than 7% of which appear only once. The specimen sequenced was whole blood. These receptors all come from an adult who was a healthcare worker with PCR-confirmed SARS-CoV-2 infection or an uninfected control (not recorded which).

In this sample, this clonotype turned up a few times. The chain is built from TRBV6-4 and TRBJ2-1; 8 bases fit TRBD1. CDR1 MRHNA and CDR2 SNTAGT come from the germline V gene. The CDR3 consists of 16 residues. With 0 bases clipped from V and 4 bases from J, the junction kept 5 bases outside the gene matches. The CDR3 protein is CASSDSVTGDYNEQFF. In DNA form, the CDR3 reads TGTGCCAGCAGTGACTCAGTGACAGGGGATTACAATGAGCAGTTCTTC.

This clonotype was seen repeatedly, ten times or more. The chain joins TRBV5-1 to TRBJ2-1, with D tentatively TRBD2 (7 bases). The CDR3 length is 17 residues. Germline-derived CDR1 and CDR2 are SGHRS and YFSETQ. Between the trimmed V and J ends, which lost 1 base and 7 bases, there was a span of 21 bases. CDR3 DNA sequence: TGCGCCAGCAGCTTGTCCCCTCTGGGGGGGCCTCAGAATGAGCAGTTCTTC. Protein: CASSLSPLGGPQNEQFF.

There are many counts of this clonotype. The chain joins TRBV6-1 to TRBJ2-1, with TRBD2 matching over 11 bases. Germline CDR1 reads MNHNS; CDR2 reads SASEGT. J lost 6 bases, V lost 5 bases, and 12 bases had no gene match. This CDR3 region has 17 residues. CDR3 nucleotides: TGTGCCAGCAGTCCAAGTCTAGCGGGGGGCACCATCAATGAGCAGTTCTTC. Protein product: CASSPSLAGGTINEQFF.

The genes are TRBV11-2 and TRBJ2-3, with 7 bases lining up with TRBD2. The CDR3 contains 14 residues. The J segment lost 5 bases and the V segment lost 3 bases, leaving 5 bases of the junction unmatched. CDR1 and CDR2 (germline): SGHAT, FQNNGV. The chain's CDR3 is CASSFRREIDTQYF. In nucleotides, the CDR3 is TGTGCCAGCAGCTTTAGGCGGGAGATAGATACGCAGTATTTT.

The CDR3 nucleotides are TGTGCCAGTAGTACCTCTGGGACAGCTTGGCAGCCCCAGCATTTT. Encoded protein: CASSTSGTAWQPQHF. V gene TRBV19 combines with J gene TRBJ1-5, with TRBD1 matching 7 bases. This CDR3 spans 15 amino acids. Germline-derived CDR1 and CDR2 are LNHDA and SQIVND (reference sequence). V lost 4 bases and J lost 7; bases outside the gene matches: 10.

This clonotype was detected many times. This chain links TRBV7-9 with TRBJ2-7; D is unresolved. The CDR3 length is 13 residues. V dropped 10 bases and J dropped 2 bases, with 15 bases sitting between them. Germline CDR1 is SEHNR and CDR2 is FQNEAQ (reference sequence). The chain's CDR3 is CATREAGTYEQYF. CDR3 coding DNA: TGTGCCACGCGAGAGGCAGGCACCTACGAGCAGTACTTC.

This clonotype has a count of ten or more. The rearrangement joins TRBV5-1 to TRBJ2-5, with TRBD1 matching over 7 bases. Losses at the gene ends were 0 bases for V and 4 bases for J; bases not matched to a gene: 6. In germline, CDR1 is SGHRS, CDR2 YFSETQ. The length of the CDR3 is 15 residues. The CDR3, as DNA: TGCGCCAGCAGCTTGGAGGGGGCCAAGGGAGAGACCCAGTACTTC. It translates to CASSLEGAKGETQYF.

This clonotype was picked up many times. V gene TRBV27 combines with J gene TRBJ2-1; D gene ambiguous. The V gene's germline CDR1 is MNHEY and CDR2 SMNVEV (reference sequence). Trimming shortened V by 6 bases and J by 5 bases, and 14 bases separated the two germline ends. The CDR3 is 14 residues long. The CDR3 bases are TGTGCCAGCAGCCCGGAACATTCGGACAATGAGCAGTTCTTC. Its protein is CASSPEHSDNEQFF.

Many counts were recorded for this clonotype. V usage is TRBV28 and J usage is TRBJ1-5; TRBD1 aligns across 7 bases. Germline CDR1 MDHEN, CDR2 SYDVKM. The junction had 16 bases not matched to a gene; V was cut back by 7 bases and J by 4 bases. This CDR3 contains 17 residues. CDR3 protein: CASTRGGRGLTNQPQHF. DNA of the CDR3: TGTGCCAGCACAAGGGGAGGCAGGGGGTTAACAAATCAGCCCCAGCATTTT.

This clonotype was detected ten times or more. This sequence joins TRBV6-2 or TRBV6-3 and TRBJ2-1, with D hard to call. Between the trimmed V and J ends, which lost 6 bases and 6 bases, there was a span of 21 bases. The CDR3 extends over 16 amino acids. Looked up from germline, CDR1 is MNHEY and CDR2 is SVGEGT. The CDR3 protein is CASRGHPASAANEQFF. CDR3 nucleotide sequence: TGTGCCAGCAGGGGTCATCCCGCCTCCGCCGCCAATGAGCAGTTCTTC.

This clonotype was observed many times. The rearrangement links TRBV12-3 or TRBV12-4 to TRBJ2-7; no clear D. Trimming shortened V by 6 bases and J by 3 bases, and 15 bases separated the two germline ends. The CDR3 loop spans 14 amino acids. The CDR3: CASSSQEVRYEQYF. The CDR3 nucleotides read TGTGCCAGCAGCTCTCAAGAGGTCCGCTACGAGCAGTACTTC.

To note about this clonotype: This could be a read error, since a much larger clone is one nucleotide away. The genes are TRBV20-1 and TRBJ2-2, with D possibly being TRBD2 (6 bases). This CDR3 is 16 amino acids long. Germline assignment: CDR1 DFQATT and CDR2 SNEGSKA (reference sequence). V was pared by 1 base and J by 4 bases, with 16 bases between. CDR3 sequence: CSARVGGAKSTGELFF. CDR3 nucleotides: TGCAGTGCTAGAGTTGGAGGGGCGAAGAGCACCGGGGAGCTGTTTTTT.

This rearrangement joins TRBV6-5 to TRBJ2-2; 8 bases line up with TRBD2. Germline-derived CDR1 and CDR2 are MNHEY and SVGAGI. The CDR3 runs 15 residues. Trimming took 2 bases from V and 5 from J; bases not matched to a gene: 4. CDR3 protein: CASSYTGGHTGELFF. The CDR3 region has the DNA TGTGCCAGCAGTTACACGGGGGGGCATACCGGGGAGCTGTTTTTT.

The sample holds many counts of this clonotype. The chain is built from TRBV6-4 and TRBJ1-2, with 8 bases that match TRBD1. The CDR3 loop spans 17 amino acids. V lost 4 bases to trimming and J lost 8 bases; unmatched junction nucleotides: 18. The germline CDR1 and CDR2 sequences are MRHNA and SNTAGT. This CDR3 reads CASSGARQGAFLGGYTF. The CDR3 bases are TGTGCCAGCAGTGGGGCTCGGCAGGGGGCGTTTCTAGGAGGCTACACCTTC.

This clonotype has a count of ten or more. This chain uses TRBV20-1 with TRBJ2-4; D assignment may be TRBD1 or TRBD2 (6 bases each). Germline CDR1 DFQATT, CDR2 SNEGSKA (reference sequence). The CDR3 length is 15 residues. V lost 6 bases and J lost 3, with 18 bases in between. The CDR3 nucleotides read TGCAGTGCCTTCAGAGGGGGGCTGGGCAAAAACATTCAGTACTTC. Protein: CSAFRGGLGKNIQYF.

This rearrangement joins TRBV7-8 to TRBJ1-1, with D uncertain. Germline V gives CDR1 SGHVS, CDR2 FQNEAQ. The CDR3 contains 14 residues. V lost 1 base and J 1 base, leaving 7 bases between the germline ends. CDR3 nucleotides: TGTGCCAGCAGCTTAGTACTTGCGAACACTGAAGCTTTCTTT. Translating it yields CASSLVLANTEAFF.

This CDR3 is CASSFAGRHEQYF. The CDR3 nucleotides read TGTGCCAGCAGTTTTGCAGGGCGCCACGAGCAGTACTTC. The chain carries TRBV28 and TRBJ2-7; tentative D call: TRBD1 (5 bases). Deletions cut 3 bases from V and 5 bases from J, with 11 bases between. The CDR3 spans 13 residues. Germline V gene data show CDR1 as MDHEN and CDR2 as SYDVKM. The full variable domain, its missing parts supplied by reference TRBV28 and TRBJ2-7, is DVKVTQSSRYLVKRTGEKVFLECVQDMDHENMFWYRQDPGLGLRLIYFSYDVKMKEKGDIPEGYSVSREKKERFSLILESASTNQTSMYLCASSFAGRHEQYFGPGTRLTVT.

This clonotype came up many times. The chain has TRBV6-6 and TRBJ2-7; D call uncertain. CDR1 and CDR2 (germline): MNHNY, SVGAGI (reference sequence). CDR3 size: 15 residues. The ends were cut back, 7 bases at V and 0 bases at J, with 16 bases in the middle. CDR3 residues: CASTPGGPSSYEQYF. CDR3 DNA sequence: TGTGCCAGCACTCCCGGTGGGCCGAGCTCCTACGAGCAGTACTTC.

This chain uses TRBV6-6 with TRBJ2-4; 7 bases are shared with TRBD2. CDR1 is MNHNY, CDR2 SVGAGI, per germline (reference sequence). There are 15 residues in the CDR3. With 5 bases clipped from V and 7 bases from J, the junction kept 11 bases outside the gene matches. The CDR3 DNA follows: TGTGCCAGCAGTCCCTCAGGGAGGGGAGAGAACATTCAGTACTTC. It is translated as CASSPSGRGENIQYF.

This clonotype was found a few times. As DNA, the CDR3 is TGTGCCAGCAGTCCGATGACAGGGGCTCGAGGCTACACCTTC. This codes for CASSPMTGARGYTF. This rearrangement joins TRBV12-3 or TRBV12-4 to TRBJ1-2; TRBD1 aligns across 8 bases. The CDR3 consists of 14 residues. The V gene end was trimmed by 5 bases and the J gene end by 8 bases; junction bases not matched to a gene: 10.

The genes are TRBV2 and TRBJ1-6; D not certain. Germline assignment: CDR1 SNHLY and CDR2 FYNNEI. Trimming pared 6 bases from V and 6 bases from J, leaving 15 bases between. The CDR3 sequence is 15 residues long. This CDR3 reads CASRAGPTPNSPLHF. The CDR3 DNA reads as TGTGCCAGCAGGGCAGGTCCTACACCTAATTCACCCCTCCACTTT. The full variable domain, in which reference TRBV2 and TRBJ1-6 provide the parts outside the CDR3, is EPEVTQTPSHQVTQMGQEVILRCVPISNHLYFYWYRQILGQKVEFLVSFYNNEISEKSEIFDDQFSVERPDGSNFTLKIRSTKLEDSAMYFCASRAGPTPNSPLHFGNGTRLTVT.